The present entry profiles one T cell receptor (beta chain) with its context. Its antigen is not identified. The data were taken from a study of monozygotic twins with inflammatory bowel disease. Study-wide points: No distinction between different T cell subtypes was possible.

In germline, CDR1 is MNHEY, CDR2 SMNVEV (reference sequence). CDR3 length: 14 amino acids. TCRdb reprocessed the 5' RACE reads, keeping one entry per CDR3 protein, no DNA. The sample totals some 100,000 distinct CDR3 sequences. This sequence originates from a human donor with ulcerative colitis or Crohn's disease, or a healthy co-twin of an affected twin (not recorded which). Sequences were obtained from blood. This chain joins TRBV27 and TRBJ2-1; TCRdb selects TRBD1, and the lack of DNA leaves this call unchecked. This CDR3 reads CASSRQGTVEGQFF.